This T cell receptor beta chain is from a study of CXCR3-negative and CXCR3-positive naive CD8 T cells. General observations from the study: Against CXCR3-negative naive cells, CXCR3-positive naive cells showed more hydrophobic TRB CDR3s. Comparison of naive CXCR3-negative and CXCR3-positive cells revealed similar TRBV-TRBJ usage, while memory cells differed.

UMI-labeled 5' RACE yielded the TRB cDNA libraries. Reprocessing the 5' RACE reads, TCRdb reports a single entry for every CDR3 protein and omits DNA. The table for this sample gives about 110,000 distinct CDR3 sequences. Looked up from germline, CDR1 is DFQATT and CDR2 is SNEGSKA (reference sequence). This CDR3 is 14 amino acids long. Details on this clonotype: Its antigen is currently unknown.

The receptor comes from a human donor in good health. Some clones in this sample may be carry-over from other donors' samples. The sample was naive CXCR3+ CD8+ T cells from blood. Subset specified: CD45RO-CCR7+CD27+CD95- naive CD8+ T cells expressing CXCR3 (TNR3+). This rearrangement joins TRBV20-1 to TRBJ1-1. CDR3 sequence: CSARVAGMNTEAFF.